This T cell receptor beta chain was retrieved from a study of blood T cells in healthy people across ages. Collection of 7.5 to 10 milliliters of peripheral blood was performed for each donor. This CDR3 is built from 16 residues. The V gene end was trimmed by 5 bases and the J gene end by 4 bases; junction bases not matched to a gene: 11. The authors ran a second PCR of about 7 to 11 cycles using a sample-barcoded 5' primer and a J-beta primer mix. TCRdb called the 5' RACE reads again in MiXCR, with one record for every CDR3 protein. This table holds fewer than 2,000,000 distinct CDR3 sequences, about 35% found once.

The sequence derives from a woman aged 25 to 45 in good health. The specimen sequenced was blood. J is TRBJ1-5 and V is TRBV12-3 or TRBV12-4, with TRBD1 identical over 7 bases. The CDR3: CASSRPDRDGNQPQHF. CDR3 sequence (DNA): TGTGCCAGCAGTCGCCCCGACAGGGACGGGAATCAGCCCCAGCATTTT.